This T cell receptor beta chain was observed in a study of CD8 T cells in Susac syndrome. RNA, at about 0.45 to 1 ug, was reverse transcribed with random hexamers. TCRdb called the immunoSEQ multiplex PCR reads again in MiXCR, with one record for every CDR3 protein. The top ten clones hold roughly 0.11% of a sample with 150,000 to 200,000 distinct CDR3 sequences, under 95% of them seen once. The CDR3 extends over 13 amino acids. The germline V gene has CDR1 WNHNN and CDR2 SYGVQD (reference sequence). The V gene lost 3 bases and the J gene lost 9 bases, with 12 bases spanning the gap. The receptor was derived from a human donor with Susac syndrome. The chain couples TRBV10-1 to TRBJ2-1; no firm D call. Sequences were obtained from CD4+ T cells from PBMCs. DNA of the CDR3: TGCGCCAGCAGTGAAGGAGTGGGCCTTGAGCAGTTCTTC. Translation gives CASSEGVGLEQFF.